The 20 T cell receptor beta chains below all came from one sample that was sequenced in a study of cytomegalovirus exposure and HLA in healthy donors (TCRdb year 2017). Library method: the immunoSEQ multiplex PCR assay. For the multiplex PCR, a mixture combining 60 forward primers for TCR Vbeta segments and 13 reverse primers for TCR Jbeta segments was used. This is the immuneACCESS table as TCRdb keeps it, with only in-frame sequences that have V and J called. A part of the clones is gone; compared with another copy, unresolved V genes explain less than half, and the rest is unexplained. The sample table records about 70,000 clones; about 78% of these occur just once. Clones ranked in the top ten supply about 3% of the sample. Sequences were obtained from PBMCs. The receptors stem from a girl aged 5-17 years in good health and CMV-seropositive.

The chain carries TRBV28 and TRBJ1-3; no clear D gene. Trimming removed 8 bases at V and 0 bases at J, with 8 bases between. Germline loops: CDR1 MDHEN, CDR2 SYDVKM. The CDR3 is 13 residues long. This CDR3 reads CASAGLSGNTIYF. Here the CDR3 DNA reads TGTGCCAGCGCAGGCCTCTCTGGAAACACCATATATTTT.

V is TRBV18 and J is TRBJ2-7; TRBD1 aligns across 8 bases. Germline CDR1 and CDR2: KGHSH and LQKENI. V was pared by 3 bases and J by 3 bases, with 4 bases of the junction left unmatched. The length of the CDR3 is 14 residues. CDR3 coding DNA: TGTGCCAGCTCACCTCCCGGGACAGGCTACGAGCAGTACTTC. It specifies CASSPPGTGYEQYF.

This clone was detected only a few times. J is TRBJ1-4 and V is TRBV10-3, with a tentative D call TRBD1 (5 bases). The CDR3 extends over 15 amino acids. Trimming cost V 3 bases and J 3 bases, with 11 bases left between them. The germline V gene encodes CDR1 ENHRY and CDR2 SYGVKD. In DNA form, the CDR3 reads TGTGCCATCAGTGAAAGGCAGGGCGCTAATGAAAAACTGTTTTTT. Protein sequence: CAISERQGANEKLFF.

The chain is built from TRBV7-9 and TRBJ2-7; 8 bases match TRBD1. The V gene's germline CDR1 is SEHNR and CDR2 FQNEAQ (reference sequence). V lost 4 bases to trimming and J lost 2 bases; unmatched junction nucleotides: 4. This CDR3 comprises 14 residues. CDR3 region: CASSSWTGTYEQYF. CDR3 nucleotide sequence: TGTGCCAGCAGCTCGTGGACAGGGACCTACGAGCAGTACTTC.

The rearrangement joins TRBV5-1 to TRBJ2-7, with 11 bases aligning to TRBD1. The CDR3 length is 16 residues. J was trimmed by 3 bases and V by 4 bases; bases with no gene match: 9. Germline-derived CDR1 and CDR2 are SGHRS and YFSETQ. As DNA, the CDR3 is TGCGCCAGCAGCATGGCGGGACAGGGGGTTTTCTACGAGCAGTACTTC. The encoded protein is CASSMAGQGVFYEQYF.

The CDR3 bases are TGTGCCAGCAGCTTGGCCGCGGCAAACTACGAGCAGTACTTC. This gives the protein CASSLAAANYEQYF. The rearrangement joins TRBV5-4 to TRBJ2-7, with D unclear. The CDR3 consists of 14 residues. Trimming pared 0 bases from V and 3 bases from J, leaving 10 bases between. Germline V lookup: CDR1 SGHNT, CDR2 YYREEE (reference sequence). Filled out from reference TRBV5-4 and TRBJ2-7, the complete variable domain reads ETGVTQSPTHLIKTRGQQVTLRCSSQSGHNTVSWYQQALGQGPQFIFQYYREEENGRGNFPPRFSGLQFPNYSSELNVNALELDDSALYLCASSLAAANYEQYFGPGTRLTVT.

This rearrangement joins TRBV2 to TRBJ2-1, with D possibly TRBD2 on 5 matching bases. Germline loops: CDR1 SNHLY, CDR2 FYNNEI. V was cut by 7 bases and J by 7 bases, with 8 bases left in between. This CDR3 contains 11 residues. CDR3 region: CASTLANEQFF. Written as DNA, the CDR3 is TGTGCCAGCACCCTAGCAAATGAGCAGTTCTTC.

The CDR3 protein is CSAYDRNNTGELFF. The CDR3 region has the DNA TGCAGCGCCTATGACAGGAACAACACCGGGGAGCTGTTTTTT. The chain joins TRBV29-1 to TRBJ2-2, with D perhaps matching TRBD1 (6 bases). The V end lost 7 bases, the J end lost 2 bases, and 14 bases lay between the germline ends. CDR1 and CDR2 from the germline V gene are SQVTM and ANQGSEA. The CDR3 contains 14 residues.

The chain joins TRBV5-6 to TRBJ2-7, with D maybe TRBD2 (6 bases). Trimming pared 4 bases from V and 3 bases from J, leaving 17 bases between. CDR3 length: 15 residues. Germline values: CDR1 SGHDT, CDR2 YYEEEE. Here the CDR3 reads CASSRPGTGFYEQYF. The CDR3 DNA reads TGTGCCAGCAGCCGTCCTGGGACTGGTTTCTACGAGCAGTACTTC.

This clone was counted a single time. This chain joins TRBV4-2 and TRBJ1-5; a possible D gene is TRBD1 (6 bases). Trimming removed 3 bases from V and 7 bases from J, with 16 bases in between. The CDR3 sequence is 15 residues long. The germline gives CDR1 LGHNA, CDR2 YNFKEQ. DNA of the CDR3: TGTGCCAGCAGCCAGTACCTACAGGGTGAGCAGCCCCAGCATTTT. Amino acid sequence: CASSQYLQGEQPQHF.

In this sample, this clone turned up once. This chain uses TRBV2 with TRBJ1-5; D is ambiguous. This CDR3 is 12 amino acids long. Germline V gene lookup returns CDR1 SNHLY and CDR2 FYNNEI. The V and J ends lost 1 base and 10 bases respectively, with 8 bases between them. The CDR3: CASSEGAGPQHF. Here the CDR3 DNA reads TGTGCCAGCAGTGAAGGGGCCGGTCCCCAGCATTTT.

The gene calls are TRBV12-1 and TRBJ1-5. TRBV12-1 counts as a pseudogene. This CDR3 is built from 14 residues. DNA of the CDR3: TGTGCCAGCAGCGAGGAGGAATGCCATCAGCCCCAGCATTTT. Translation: CASSEEECHQPQHF.

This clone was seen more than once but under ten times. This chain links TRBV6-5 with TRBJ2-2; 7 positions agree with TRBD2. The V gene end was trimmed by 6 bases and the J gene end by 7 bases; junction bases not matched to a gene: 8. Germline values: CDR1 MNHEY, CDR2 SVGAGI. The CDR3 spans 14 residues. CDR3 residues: CASRIGLVSGELFF. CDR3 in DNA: TGTGCCAGCAGAATCGGACTAGTCAGCGGGGAGCTGTTTTTT.

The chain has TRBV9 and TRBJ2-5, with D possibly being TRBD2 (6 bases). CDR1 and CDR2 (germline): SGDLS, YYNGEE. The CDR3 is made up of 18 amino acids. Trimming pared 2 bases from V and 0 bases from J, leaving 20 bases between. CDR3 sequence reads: CASSVGGRPGRYQETQYF. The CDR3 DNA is TGTGCCAGCAGCGTCGGTGGGCGACCAGGGAGGTACCAAGAGACCCAGTACTTC.

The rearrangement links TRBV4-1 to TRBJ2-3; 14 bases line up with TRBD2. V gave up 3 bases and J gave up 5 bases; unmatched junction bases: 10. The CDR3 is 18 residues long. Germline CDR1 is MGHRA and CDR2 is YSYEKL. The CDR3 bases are TGCGCCAGCAGCCAGGGACTAGCGGGGGCTTTATTTAGAGATACGCAGTATTTT. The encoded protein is CASSQGLAGALFRDTQYF.

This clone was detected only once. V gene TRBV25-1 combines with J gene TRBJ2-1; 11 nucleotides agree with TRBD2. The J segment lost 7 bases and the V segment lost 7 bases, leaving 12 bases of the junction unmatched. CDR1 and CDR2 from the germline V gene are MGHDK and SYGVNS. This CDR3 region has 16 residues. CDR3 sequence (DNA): TGTGCCAGCAATGCTTTCGTAGCTAGCGGGAGGAATGAGCAGTTCTTC. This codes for CASNAFVASGRNEQFF. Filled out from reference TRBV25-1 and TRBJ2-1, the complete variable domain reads EADIYQTPRYLVIGTGKKITLECSQTMGHDKMYWYQQDPGMELHLIHYSYGVNSTEKGDLSSESTVSRIRTEHFPLTLESARPSHTSQYLCASNAFVASGRNEQFFGPGTRLTVL.

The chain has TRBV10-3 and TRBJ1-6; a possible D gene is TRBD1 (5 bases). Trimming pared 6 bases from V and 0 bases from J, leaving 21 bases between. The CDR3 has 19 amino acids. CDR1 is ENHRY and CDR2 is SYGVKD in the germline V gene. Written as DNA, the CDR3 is TGTGCCATCAGATCATTTGTGCCGGGGGTTACCTCCTATAATTCACCCCTCCACTTT. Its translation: CAIRSFVPGVTSYNSPLHF.

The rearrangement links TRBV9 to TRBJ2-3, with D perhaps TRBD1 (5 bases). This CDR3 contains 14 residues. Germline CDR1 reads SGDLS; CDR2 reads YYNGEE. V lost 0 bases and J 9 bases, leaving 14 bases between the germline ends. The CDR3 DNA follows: TGTGCCAGCAGCGTAGACCCACAGGTGGAGACGCAGTATTTT. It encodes CASSVDPQVETQYF.

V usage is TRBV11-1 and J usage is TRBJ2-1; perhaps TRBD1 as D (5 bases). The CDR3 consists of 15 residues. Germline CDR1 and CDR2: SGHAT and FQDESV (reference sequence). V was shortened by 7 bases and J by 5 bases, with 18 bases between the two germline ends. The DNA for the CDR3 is TGTGCCAGCACCAAAGATCAGGGCATCCACAATGAGCAGTTCTTC. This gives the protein CASTKDQGIHNEQFF.

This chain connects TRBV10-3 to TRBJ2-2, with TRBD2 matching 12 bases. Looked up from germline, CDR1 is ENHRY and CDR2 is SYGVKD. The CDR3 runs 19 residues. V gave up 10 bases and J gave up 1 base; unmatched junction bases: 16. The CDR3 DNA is TGTGCCACCCGGAGGCAGACTAGCGGGAGCCTTGGGAACACCGGGGAGCTGTTTTTT. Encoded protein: CATRRQTSGSLGNTGELFF.